Listed here are 24 T cell receptor beta chains from one sample, sequenced in a study of T cell responses to AZD1222 COVID-19 vaccine. TCRdb keeps only in-frame clones here, not all; method: immunoSEQ multiplex PCR. The sample lists 50,000 to 70,000 clones; approximately 85% were seen once. The source material was peripheral blood, sampled on day 0 of MenACWY control vaccination. Source of these receptors: an adult in good health.

J is TRBJ1-4 and V is TRBV4-1; no clear D. V was shortened by 0 bases and J by 4 bases, with 6 bases between the two germline ends. This CDR3 is built from 14 residues. Per the germline V gene, CDR1 is MGHRA and CDR2 is YSYEKL. This CDR3 is CASSQDLVNEKLFF. CDR3 nucleotide sequence: TGCGCCAGCAGCCAAGATCTTGTTAATGAAAAACTGTTTTTT.

A note on this clone: A junction boundary mismatches the germline segment, possibly from a read error. V and J are TRBV2 and TRBJ1-1, with D possibly matching TRBD1 (6 bases). Germline CDR1 SNHLY, CDR2 FYNNEI. This CDR3 region has 13 residues. The CDR3 bases are TGTGCCAGCAGTGAAGCGCTTCGGGGGGCGCTCACCTTT. This translates into CASSEALRGALTF.

This clone was counted a few times. V is TRBV13 and J is TRBJ1-2; TRBD1 aligns across 9 bases. Germline CDR1 PRHDT, CDR2 FYEKMQ (reference sequence). There are 15 residues in the CDR3. The J segment lost 8 bases and the V segment lost 5 bases, leaving 12 bases of the junction unmatched. The CDR3 here is CASSISPGQGNGYTF. The CDR3 nucleotides read TGTGCCAGCAGCATCTCCCCGGGACAGGGCAACGGCTACACCTTC.

The rearrangement links TRBV6-1 to TRBJ2-5, with D possibly TRBD1 on 5 matching bases. V was shortened by 3 bases and J by 0 bases, with 17 bases between the two germline ends. Germline V gene data show CDR1 as MNHNS and CDR2 as SASEGT. This CDR3 contains 17 residues. The DNA of the CDR3 is TGTGCCAGCAGTGATTTGACAGCCCGCACCTACCAAGAGACCCAGTACTTC. Protein product: CASSDLTARTYQETQYF.

DNA of the CDR3: TGTGCCAGCAGTTATGCAGTAAATAATTCACCCCTCCACTTT. Amino acid sequence: CASSYAVNNSPLHF. This chain uses TRBV6-6 with TRBJ1-6; no clear D gene. CDR1 and CDR2 (germline): MNHNY, SVGAGI (reference sequence). This CDR3 spans 14 amino acids. Trimming took 3 bases from V and 5 from J, leaving 8 bases between them.

This clone was seen just once. The V and J genes are TRBV27 and TRBJ2-2; a possible D gene is TRBD2 (5 bases). Germline V lookup: CDR1 MNHEY, CDR2 SMNVEV (reference sequence). The CDR3 consists of 15 residues. V shed 7 bases and J shed 4 bases, with 16 bases lying between them. Written as DNA, the CDR3 is TGTGCCAGCACTCCTCTGCCTAGCCCCACCGGGGAGCTGTTTTTT. It yields the protein CASTPLPSPTGELFF.

The chain combines TRBV28 with TRBJ2-7; D gene ambiguous. The V and J ends lost 2 bases and 5 bases respectively, with 4 bases between them. There are 11 residues in the CDR3. CDR1 MDHEN and CDR2 SYDVKM come from the germline V gene. The CDR3: CASSLRDEQYF. In DNA, the CDR3 is TGTGCCAGCAGTTTAAGGGACGAGCAGTACTTC.

The chain has TRBV11-2 and TRBJ2-1; 14 nucleotides match TRBD2. The germline V gene has CDR1 SGHAT and CDR2 FQNNGV. This CDR3 region has 14 residues. V lost 4 bases, J lost 8 bases, and 1 base stayed unmatched. Written as DNA, the CDR3 is TGTGCCAGCAGCTGGGGACTAGCGGGAGATGAGCAGTTCTTC. It translates to CASSWGLAGDEQFF.

The chain recombines TRBV3-1 (or the pseudogene TRBV3-2) with TRBJ2-7; maybe TRBD1 (5 bases). V lost 4 bases and J lost 7, with 14 bases in between. The germline V gene has CDR1 LGHDT and CDR2 YNNKEL (reference sequence). The CDR3 is 13 amino acids. The CDR3 sequence: CASSRTDKGEQYF. The CDR3 nucleotides read TGTGCCAGCAGCCGAACGGACAAGGGGGAGCAGTACTTC.

The rearrangement uses TRBV6-5 and TRBJ1-1; the match to TRBD1 covers 7 bases. The germline gives CDR1 MNHEY, CDR2 SVGAGI. V shed 6 bases, J shed 1 base, and the junction held 2 bases outside the gene matches. CDR3 size: 13 residues. CDR3 in amino acids: CASRRTGNTEAFF. CDR3 in DNA: TGTGCCAGCAGACGGACAGGGAACACTGAAGCTTTCTTT.

The rearrangement links TRBV30 to TRBJ2-4; possible D gene TRBD2, 6 bases. V lost 3 bases and J lost 0, with 18 bases in between. This CDR3 has 17 residues. Germline assignment: CDR1 GTSNPN and CDR2 SVGIG (reference sequence). The CDR3 DNA reads TGTGCCTGGAGCCGGAGGGACGGTACGCTAGCCAAAAACATTCAGTACTTC. It encodes CAWSRRDGTLAKNIQYF.

The J gene is TRBJ1-3, the V gene TRBV28, with D hard to call. The CDR3 covers 12 residues. V was pared by 9 bases and J by 0 bases, with 6 bases between. Germline loops: CDR1 MDHEN, CDR2 SYDVKM. In DNA form, the CDR3 reads TGTGCCAGTACGACCTCTGGAAACACCATATATTTT. Translating it yields CASTTSGNTIYF.

V usage is TRBV3-1 (or the pseudogene TRBV3-2) and J usage is TRBJ1-1; tentative D call: TRBD1 (5 bases). CDR1 and CDR2 (germline): LGHDT, YNNKEL (reference sequence). V lost 1 base to trimming and J lost 6 bases, with 15 bases between them. CDR3 length: 15 residues. The CDR3 sequence: CASSQGAGPGAEAFF. The CDR3 DNA follows: TGTGCCAGCAGCCAAGGAGCCGGGCCGGGGGCTGAAGCTTTCTTT.

The rearrangement links TRBV6-1 to TRBJ2-6; no clear D. V shed 1 base and J shed 4 bases, with 2 bases lying between them. Germline V lookup: CDR1 MNHNS, CDR2 SASEGT. The CDR3 is made up of 13 amino acids. CDR3 in DNA: TGTGCCAGCAGTGAAGAGGGGGCCAACGTCCTGACTTTC. Encoded protein: CASSEEGANVLTF.

The rearrangement uses TRBV2 and TRBJ1-6, with 10 bases that match TRBD1. Germline V gene sequence: CDR1 SNHLY, CDR2 FYNNEI. The junction had 7 bases not matched to a gene; V was cut back by 7 bases and J by 10 bases. There are 14 residues in the CDR3. CDR3 sequence: CASTRTGGLSPLHF. The CDR3 bases are TGTGCCAGCACCCGGACAGGGGGATTGTCACCCCTCCACTTT.

The chain uses TRBV3-1 (or the pseudogene TRBV3-2) and TRBJ1-6; possible D gene TRBD1, 6 bases. This CDR3 region has 17 residues. From germline, CDR1 is LGHDT and CDR2 YNNKEL (reference sequence). V lost 3 bases to trimming and J lost 1 base, with 13 bases between them. The chain's CDR3 is CASSQGAQGSYNSPLHF. CDR3 DNA: TGTGCCAGCAGCCAGGGGGCACAAGGGTCCTATAATTCACCCCTCCACTTT.

This clone was counted only a few times. The CDR3 region is CASSPPNRGTNEKLFF. The CDR3 DNA is TGTGCCAGCTCACCGCCGAACAGGGGGACTAATGAAAAACTGTTTTTT. The rearrangement joins TRBV18 to TRBJ1-4; TRBD1 agrees at 8 bases. The germline V gene has CDR1 KGHSH and CDR2 LQKENI. This CDR3 spans 16 amino acids. The junction had 5 bases not matched to a gene; V was cut back by 3 bases and J by 2 bases.

V is TRBV7-4 and J is TRBJ1-2; possible D gene TRBD1, 6 bases. Germline CDR1 reads SGHVT; CDR2 reads SQSDAQ. The CDR3 sequence is 16 residues long. Trimming took off 1 base at V and 8 bases at J, with 20 bases between the two ends. The CDR3, as DNA: TGTGCCAGCAGCTTAGGAAAGGACAGCCCCCAGGGGGGCTACACCTTC. Protein sequence: CASSLGKDSPQGGYTF.

The rearrangement joins TRBV11-1 to TRBJ2-1; D remains unclear. Germline V gene data show CDR1 as SGHAT and CDR2 as FQDESV (reference sequence). Trimming cost V 0 bases and J 4 bases, with 10 bases left between them. This CDR3 is built from 15 residues. The CDR3 sequence is CASSLAHPQYNEQFF. CDR3 nucleotides: TGTGCCAGCAGCTTAGCGCACCCTCAGTACAATGAGCAGTTCTTC.

In the case of this clone: A read error may produce the germline difference seen at one junction end. The V call is TRBV7-7, the J call TRBJ2-5; D gene ambiguous. The V gene's germline CDR1 is SSHAT and CDR2 FNYEAQ (reference sequence). The CDR3 is 14 amino acids. CDR3 sequence (DNA): TGTGCTAGCAGCTTATCCCCAGGACGGGAGACCCAGTACTTC. Its protein is CASSLSPGRETQYF.

The rearrangement joins TRBV7-2 to TRBJ1-2; D is unresolved. The CDR3 has 13 residues. Germline V gene data show CDR1 as SGHTA and CDR2 as FQGNSA. Trimming removed 1 base from V and 4 bases from J, with 7 bases in between. CDR3 residues: CASSLGGLYGYTF. As DNA, the CDR3 is TGTGCCAGCAGCTTAGGTGGACTCTATGGCTACACCTTC.

V usage is TRBV30 and J usage is TRBJ1-6; D uncertain. The V end was cut by 0 bases, the J end by 10 bases, with 19 bases between. The CDR3 runs to 16 residues. CDR1 is GTSNPN, CDR2 SVGIG, per germline (reference sequence). CDR3 coding DNA: TGTGCCTGGAGTGTATCCTCGGGCCTAAAGTCATCACCCCTCCACTTT. Protein product: CAWSVSSGLKSSPLHF.

The chain links TRBV6-2 or TRBV6-3 to TRBJ2-1; possibly TRBD2 for D (5 bases). The CDR3 covers 13 residues. Germline V lookup: CDR1 MNHEY, CDR2 SVGEGT. V lost 6 bases to trimming and J lost 2 bases, with 8 bases between them. The DNA for the CDR3 is TGTGCCAGCAGCGGAGGCGCCTACAATGAGCAGTTCTTC. Translating gives CASSGGAYNEQFF.

The chain uses TRBV5-4 and TRBJ1-2; unclear D gene. The V end lost 4 bases, the J end lost 1 base, and 14 bases lay between the germline ends. Germline CDR1 is SGHNT and CDR2 is YYREEE (reference sequence). CDR3 length equals 15 residues. In nucleotides, the CDR3 is TGTGCCAGCAGCCTTTCGGGTCCCAATAACTATGGCTACACCTTC. Residues: CASSLSGPNNYGYTF.